This is a list of T cell receptor beta chains from one sample in a study of blood T cell repertoires in COVID-19. Clones were sequenced by immunoSEQ multiplex PCR, and TCRdb holds only the in-frame ones, with some missing. Of 430,000 or so clones listed, approximately 91% are singletons. Sequenced input: PBMCs or T cells enriched from blood (not recorded which). The source is a woman under 30 who had been exposed to COVID-19. Both conserved end residues are part of each CDR3. A D gene is named only where the DNA matches it firmly. Size is omitted from some rows. Given values are once, few, many or a class for expanded clones.

-	TRBJ1-2	-	TRBV14	TGTGCCAGCAGCCATCAGGGTATGCCCTACTTTGATCCTAACTATGGCTACACCTTC	CASSHQGMPYFDPNYGYTF
-	TRBJ2-2	-	TRBV11-2	TGTGCCAGCAGCTTAGTAGTCCGGGACACCGGGGAGCTGTTTTTT	CASSLVVRDTGELFF
-	TRBJ2-3	-	TRBV28	TGTGCCAGCAGGCTTCGAGGCAACCGAAGAGATACGCAGTATTTT	CASRLRGNRRDTQYF
TRBD2	TRBJ2-7	-	TRBV11-2	TGTGCCAGCAGCTTCTCCGGGACTAGCGGATACGAGCAGTACTTC	CASSFSGTSGYEQYF
-	TRBJ1-6	-	TRBV28	TGTGCCAGCAGGAGACCCAGGGAAACGAATTCACCCCTCCACTTT	CASRRPRETNSPLHF
-	TRBJ1-5	-	TRBV6-5	TGTGCCAGCAGTCCCAGGGGCCCGGGCAATCAGCCCCAGCATTTT	CASSPRGPGNQPQHF
-	TRBJ1-1	-	TRBV2	TGTGCCAGCAATACCCCGGGGGGCACTGAAGCTTTCTTT	CASNTPGGTEAFF
-	TRBJ2-7	once	TRBV4-1	TGCGCCAGCAGCCAAGAGGCGGCCTTCGGCTACGAGCAGTACTTC	CASSQEAAFGYEQYF
-	TRBJ2-3	-	TRBV25-1	TGTGCCAGCAGGGACTCGCGATTCGGGAAGAGCACAGATACGCAGTATTTT	CASRDSRFGKSTDTQYF
TRBD2	TRBJ2-7	few	TRBV27	TGTGCCAGCAGTCGGGACTACTCCTACGAGCAGTACTTC	CASSRDYSYEQYF
-	TRBJ2-5	-	TRBV28	TGTGCCAGCAGTTTAGATTCGGGGACCCAGTACTTC	CASSLDSGTQYF
-	TRBJ2-3	-	TRBV6-2/TRBV6-3	TGTGCCAGCAGTAAGGACGGGACTCCGACAGATACGCAGTATTTT	CASSKDGTPTDTQYF
-	TRBJ1-2	-	TRBV5-1	TGCGCCAGCAGCTTGGCCAATCTTGCAGGGGTGGATGGCTACACCTTC	CASSLANLAGVDGYTF
-	TRBJ1-1	few	TRBV19	TGTGCCAGTAGTATCGGGGGGAACACTGAAGCTTTCTTT	CASSIGGNTEAFF
-	TRBJ2-3	-	TRBV5-1	TGCGCCAGCAGCCCATGGGGGGGGGCCGAGGATACGCAGTATTTT	CASSPWGGAEDTQYF
TRBD2	TRBJ2-7	-	TRBV9	TGTGCCAGCAGCGTAGGTCCGGGGGGGCACTACGAGCAGTACTTC	CASSVGPGGHYEQYF
-	TRBJ1-1	-	TRBV6-5	TGTGCCAGCAGTTACGGTACAGTTAACACTGAAGCTTTCTTT	CASSYGTVNTEAFF
-	TRBJ2-7	-	TRBV15	TGTGCCACCAGCAGAGACTCCGGCGCGGCCTACGAGCAGTACTTC	CATSRDSGAAYEQYF
TRBD2	TRBJ2-5	-	TRBV24-1	TGTGCCACCAGTGATTTACGGGGGGGGACCCAAGAGACCCAGTACTTC	CATSDLRGGTQETQYF
TRBD2	TRBJ2-5	-	TRBV7-2	TGTGCCAGCAGTTTTAGCGGGAAGGGGGAGACCCAGTACTTC	CASSFSGKGETQYF
-	TRBJ1-5	-	TRBV21-1	TGTGCCAGCAGCAAAGGAGCAGGGCCCCAAGTTAGCAATCAGCCCCAGCATTTT	CASSKGAGPQVSNQPQHF
-	TRBJ2-7	-	TRBV5-4	TGTGCCAGCAGCCCAGGCGCGGGGCTGACCTACGAGCAGTACTTC	CASSPGAGLTYEQYF
TRBD1	TRBJ1-1	few	TRBV10-2	TGCGCCAGCAGTCTCGGGACAGGGAGGACTGAAGCTTTCTTT	CASSLGTGRTEAFF
-	TRBJ2-3	-	TRBV4-2	TGTGCCAGCAGCCAAGATAAGGTAGCCTACACAGATACGCAGTATTTT	CASSQDKVAYTDTQYF
TRBD1	TRBJ1-4	once	TRBV7-9	TGTGCCAGCAGCTTACCAGGACAGGGACGGAATGAAAAACTGTTTTTT	CASSLPGQGRNEKLFF
-	TRBJ2-7	-	TRBV18	TGTGCCAGCTCACCACCTCCAGGTTCCTACGAGCAGTACTTC	CASSPPPGSYEQYF
-	TRBJ1-5	-	TRBV30	TGTGCCTGGAGTGCAAATGACAGGAGAAAGAATCAGCCCCAGCATTTT	CAWSANDRRKNQPQHF
-	TRBJ2-1	-	TRBV9	TGTGCCAGCAGCGGGGAAGGAGGGTGGGATGAGCAGTTCTTC	CASSGEGGWDEQFF
TRBD1	TRBJ2-7	-	TRBV5-4	TGTGCCAGCAGCCTCGACAGGGCCACCTCCTACGAGCAGTACTTC	CASSLDRATSYEQYF
TRBD1	TRBJ2-1	-	TRBV6-5	TGTGCCAGCAGGGGGACAGGGTATGGTCGAGAGCAGTTCTTC	CASRGTGYGREQFF
TRBD2	TRBJ2-1	-	TRBV5-6	TGTGCCAGCAGCTACTTAGCGGGACGAGCCTACAATGAGCAGTTCTTC	CASSYLAGRAYNEQFF
TRBD2	TRBJ2-3	-	TRBV7-9	TGTGCCAGCAGCTCATCCGGGACTAGCGGGAGTGTGGGACGGGATACGCAGTATTTT	CASSSSGTSGSVGRDTQYF
TRBD1	TRBJ1-2	-	TRBV30	TGTGCCTGGATTAGCGACAGGGCCTATGGCTACACCTTC	CAWISDRAYGYTF
TRBD1	TRBJ1-2	once	TRBV19	TGTGCCAGTAGTCCGAGGGGGACAGCAAATTTATATGGCTACACCTTC	CASSPRGTANLYGYTF
TRBD2	TRBJ2-7	-	TRBV29-1	TGCAGCGCTGTAAGAGCGGGAGTAAGCGAGCAGTACTTC	CSAVRAGVSEQYF
-	TRBJ2-1	-	TRBV5-6	TGTGCCAGCAGCTTCCTTCAGGGTGGGCAGTTCTTC	CASSFLQGGQFF
-	TRBJ1-1	-	TRBV6-5	TGTGCCAGTCGGACAGTGAACACTGAAGCTTTCTTT	CASRTVNTEAFF
TRBD1	TRBJ2-5	-	TRBV27	TGTGCCAGCAGTCCGGACAGGGGGCCCGCTCAGACCCAGTACTTC	CASSPDRGPAQTQYF
TRBD2	TRBJ2-1	-	TRBV7-2	TGTGCCAGCAGCTTAAGTGGACTAGTAAACAATGAGCAGTTCTTC	CASSLSGLVNNEQFF
-	TRBJ2-3	-	TRBV15	TGTGCCACCAGCAGAGATAGGGCCAGGGCCAGTCACACAGATACGCAGTATTTT	CATSRDRARASHTDTQYF
-	TRBJ2-5	-	TRBV4-2	TGTGCCAGCAGCCAAGGCGGGGTAGAGACCCAGTACTTC	CASSQGGVETQYF
TRBD1	TRBJ1-6	-	TRBV2	TGTGCCAGCAGACAACAGGGGGTTGGTTCACCCCTCCACTTT	CASRQQGVGSPLHF